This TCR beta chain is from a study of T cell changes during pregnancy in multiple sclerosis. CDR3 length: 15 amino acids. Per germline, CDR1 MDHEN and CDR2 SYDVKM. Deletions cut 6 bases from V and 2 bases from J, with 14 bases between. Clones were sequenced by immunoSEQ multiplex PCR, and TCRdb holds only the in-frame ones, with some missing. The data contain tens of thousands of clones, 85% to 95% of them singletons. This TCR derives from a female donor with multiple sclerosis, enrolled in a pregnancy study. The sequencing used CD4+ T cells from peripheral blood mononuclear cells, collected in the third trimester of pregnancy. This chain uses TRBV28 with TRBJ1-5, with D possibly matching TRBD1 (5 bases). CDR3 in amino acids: CASSPTGGGNQPQHF. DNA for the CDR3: TGTGCCAGCAGCCCCACAGGTGGGGGCAATCAGCCCCAGCATTTT.